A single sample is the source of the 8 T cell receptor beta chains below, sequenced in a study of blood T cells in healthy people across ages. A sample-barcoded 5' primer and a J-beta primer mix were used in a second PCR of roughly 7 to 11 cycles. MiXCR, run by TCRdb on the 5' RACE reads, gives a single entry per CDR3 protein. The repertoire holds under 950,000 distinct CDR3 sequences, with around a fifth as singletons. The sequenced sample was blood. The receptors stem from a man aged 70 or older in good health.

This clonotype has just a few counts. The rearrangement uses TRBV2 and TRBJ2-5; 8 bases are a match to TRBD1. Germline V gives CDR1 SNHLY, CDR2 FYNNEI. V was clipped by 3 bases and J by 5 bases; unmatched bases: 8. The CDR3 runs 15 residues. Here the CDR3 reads CASSDQGARYETQYF. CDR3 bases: TGTGCCAGCAGTGATCAGGGGGCTCGTTATGAGACCCAGTACTTC.

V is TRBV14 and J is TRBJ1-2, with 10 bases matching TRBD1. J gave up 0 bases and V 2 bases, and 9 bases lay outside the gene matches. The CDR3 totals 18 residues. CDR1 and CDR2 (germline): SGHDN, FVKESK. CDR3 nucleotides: TGTGCCAGCAGCCAACCTGCCGGGACAGGGGACTCTAACTATGGCTACACCTTC. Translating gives CASSQPAGTGDSNYGYTF. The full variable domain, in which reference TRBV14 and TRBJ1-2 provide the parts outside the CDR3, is EAGVTQFPSHSVIEKGQTVTLRCDPISGHDNLYWYRRVMGKEIKFLLHFVKESKQDESGMPNNRFLAERTGGTYSTLKVQPAELEDSGVYFCASSQPAGTGDSNYGYTFGSGTRLTVV.

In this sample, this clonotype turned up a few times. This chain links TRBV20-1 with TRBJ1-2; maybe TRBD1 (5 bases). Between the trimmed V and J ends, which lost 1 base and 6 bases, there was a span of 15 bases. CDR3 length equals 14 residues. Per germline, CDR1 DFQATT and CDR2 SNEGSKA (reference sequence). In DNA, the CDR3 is TGCAGTGCTAGAGCCGAAACCAGGGTCCATGGCTACACCTTC. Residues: CSARAETRVHGYTF.

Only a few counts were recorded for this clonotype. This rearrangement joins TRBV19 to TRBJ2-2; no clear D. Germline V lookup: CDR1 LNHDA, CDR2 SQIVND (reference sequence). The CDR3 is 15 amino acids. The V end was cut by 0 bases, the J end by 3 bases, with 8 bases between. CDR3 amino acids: CASSIEAIHTGELFF. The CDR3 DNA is TGTGCCAGTAGTATAGAAGCCATCCACACCGGGGAGCTGTTTTTT.

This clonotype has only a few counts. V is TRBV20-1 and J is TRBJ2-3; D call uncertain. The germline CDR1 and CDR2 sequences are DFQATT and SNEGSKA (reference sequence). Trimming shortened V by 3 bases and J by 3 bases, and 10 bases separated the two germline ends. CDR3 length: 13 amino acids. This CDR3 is CSARLAATDTQYF. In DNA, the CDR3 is TGCAGTGCTAGGCTGGCAGCGACAGATACGCAGTATTTT.

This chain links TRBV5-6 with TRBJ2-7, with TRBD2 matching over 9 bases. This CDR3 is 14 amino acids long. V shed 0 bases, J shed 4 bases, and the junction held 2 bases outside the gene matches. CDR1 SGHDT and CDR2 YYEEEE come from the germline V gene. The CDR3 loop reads CASSLGLAEYEQYV. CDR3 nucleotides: TGTGCCAGCAGCTTGGGACTAGCGGAGTACGAGCAGTACGTC.

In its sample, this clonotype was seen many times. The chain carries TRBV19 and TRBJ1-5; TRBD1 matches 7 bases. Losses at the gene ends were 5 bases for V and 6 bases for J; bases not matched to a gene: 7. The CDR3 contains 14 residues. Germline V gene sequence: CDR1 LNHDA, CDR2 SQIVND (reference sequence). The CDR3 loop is CASSSTGVGQPQHF. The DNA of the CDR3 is TGTGCCAGTAGTTCCACAGGGGTCGGTCAGCCCCAGCATTTT.

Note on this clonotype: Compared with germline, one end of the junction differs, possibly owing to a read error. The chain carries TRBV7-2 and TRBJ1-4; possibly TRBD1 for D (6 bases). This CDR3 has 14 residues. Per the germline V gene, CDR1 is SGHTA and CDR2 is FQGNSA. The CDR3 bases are TGTGCCGGCAGTAGGGGGGGGACTAATGAAAAACTGTTTTTT. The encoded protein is CAGSRGGTNEKLFF. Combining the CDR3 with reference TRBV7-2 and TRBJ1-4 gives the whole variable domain GAGVSQSPSNKVTEKGKDVELRCDPISGHTALYWYRQSLGQGLEFLIYFQGNSAPDKSGLPSDRFSAERTGGSVSTLTIQRTQQEDSAVYLCAGSRGGTNEKLFFGSGTQLSVL.